This T cell receptor (beta chain) comes out of a study of blood T cell repertoires in COVID-19. In the study overall: COVID-19 samples, acute and convalescent, were from the United States, Italy and Spain. T cells, B-cell-depleted T cells, or PBMCs supplied cDNA or gDNA.

Enrollment of patients from Seattle took place during active infection, with longitudinal follow-up. The germline gives CDR1 SGHRS, CDR2 YFSETQ. This CDR3 comprises 15 residues. V shed 0 bases and J shed 0 bases, with 7 bases lying between them. Authors' processing steps: Estimation of nucleated cell counts relied on the amplification of reference gene primers. This table comes from immunoSEQ multiplex PCR, and its TCRdb copy is limited to in-frame clones, with some not included. The V and J calls and the clone size are those of that table, but D and trimming were determined from the DNA. The sample includes fewer than 200,000 clones, roughly 84% seen only once; the top ten take 8% to 9%.

The sequence was collected from a woman in her fifties or sixties with COVID-19, enrolled during active disease. The chain has TRBV5-1 and TRBJ2-1; D ambiguous. Sequences were obtained from peripheral blood. CDR3 protein: CASSLAEVSYNEQFF. Written as DNA, the CDR3 is TGCGCCAGCAGCTTGGCCGAGGTCTCCTACAATGAGCAGTTCTTC.